This TCR beta chain originates from a study of shared clonotypes between healthy human individuals. Whole-study findings and limits: Sampling covered nothing but blood. Tissue TCR repertoires likely differ from those found in blood.

To note about this clone: The antigen remains unidentified.

V lost 5 bases to trimming and J lost 3 bases; unmatched junction nucleotides: 7. Germline CDR1 reads SEHNR; CDR2 reads FQNEAQ (reference sequence). The CDR3 is made up of 15 amino acids. Donors comprised only Caucasian adults living in Nashville, Tennessee. When replicate PCRs were run on unsorted PBMC, they used 300 ng DNA, some 33,000 T cell genomes. The table came from immunoSEQ multiplex PCR; TCRdb's copy has only in-frame clones and leaves some out. The table includes 400,000 to 550,000 clones, 70% to 80% detected once. The receptor was isolated from a woman aged 40 to 50 in good health. Some clones in this sample may be carry-over from other donors' samples. The specimen sequenced was PBMCs. The chain uses TRBV7-9 and TRBJ1-5, with TRBD1 identical over 7 bases. The CDR3 coding sequence is TGTGCCAGCAGCCTCGCAGGGGGACCCAATCAGCCCCAGCATTTT. Protein product: CASSLAGGPNQPQHF. Filled out from reference TRBV7-9 and TRBJ1-5, the complete variable domain reads DTGVSQNPRHKITKRGQNVTFRCDPISEHNRLYWYRQTLGQGPEFLTYFQNEAQLEKSRLLSDRFSAERPKGSFSTLEIQRTEQGDSAMYLCASSLAGGPNQPQHFGDGTRLSIL.